Below, one T cell receptor beta chain is given with its context. These data originate in a study of blood T cell repertoires in COVID-19. Study details: The United States, Italy and Spain supplied acute and convalescent COVID-19 samples. T cells, B-cell-depleted T cells, or PBMCs provided the cDNA or gDNA that served as material.

In the source study's methods: Amplification from reference gene primers served as the basis for estimated nucleated cell counts. Assay: immunoSEQ multiplex PCR; the TCRdb copy retains only in-frame clones and omits some. V and J calls plus clone size are reproduced from that table; the DNA served to infer D and trimming. The data show around 130,000 clones, 85% to 90% seen once. Sequenced sample: peripheral blood. The clonotype originates from a man between 65 and 79 years old with active or convalescent COVID-19.

CDR3 nucleotides: TGTGCCAGCATAAGCCTATCCTCTGGAAACACCATATATTTT. As protein: CASISLSSGNTIYF. The chain combines TRBV28 with TRBJ1-3; D uncertain. Trimming stripped 7 bases from V and 0 bases from J, with 10 bases between. The CDR3 runs 14 residues. Germline CDR1 is MDHEN and CDR2 is SYDVKM.